This TCR beta chain was sequenced in a study of vaccination and CD4 T cells after COVID-19. Time point: late sampling 161 to 241 days after vaccination in three convalescent patients. As for treatment: 10-day PBMC culture with coronavirus spike peptide pools or control peptides (ViraFEST assay). After culture for 10 days, isolation of CD4+ T cells was performed by negative selection. The V gene end was trimmed by 6 bases and the J gene end by 4 bases; junction bases not matched to a gene: 5. The CDR3 totals 12 residues. The germline gives CDR1 DFQATT, CDR2 SNEGSKA (reference sequence). With respect to this clonotype: Antigen unknown.

The Oncomine TCR Beta short-read assay was applied to DNA of cultured CD4+ T cells. TCRdb reprocessed the PCR reads with MiXCR, giving one entry per CDR3 protein. The data contain around 20,000 distinct CDR3 sequences, about 40% of them singletons. The receptor was derived from a human donor who had recovered from COVID-19. This rearrangement joins TRBV20-1 to TRBJ2-7; the match to TRBD1 covers 8 bases. The sequencing used CD4+ T cells from blood, cultured in vitro, collected about 7 months after SARS-CoV-2 vaccination. As DNA, the CDR3 is TGCAGTGCCTCACAGGGGGATTACGAGCAGTACTTC. Translated, it gives CSASQGDYEQYF.